These 2 T cell receptor beta chains share one sample of origin, sequenced in a study of T cells in women clearing cervical HPV infection. Some clones are missing from TCRdb's copy, which holds only in-frame ones; the method was immunoSEQ multiplex PCR. In total, the table holds about 22,000 clones. Specimen: blood buffy coat. The receptor source for this set is a woman between 18 and 70 years old with a cervical HPV16 infection that either progressed to CIN3+ or cleared (not recorded which).

Concerning this clone: The read finishes 3 residues shy of the CDR3 end, and the germline J gene is used to complete it. J is TRBJ2-3 and V is TRBV7-9, with D maybe TRBD1 (5 bases). Germline CDR1 reads SEHNR; CDR2 reads FQNEAQ (reference sequence). V dropped 0 bases and J dropped 1 base, with 5 bases sitting between them. CDR3 size: 14 residues. Incomplete CDR3 DNA: TGTGCCAGCAGCTTAGCACAGGGCACAGATACG. Protein product: CASSLAQGTDT. The CDR3, in full, reads CASSLAQGTDTQYF.

Details on this clone: The read is 3 residues too short to cover the CDR3 end, so that end is filled in from the germline J gene. This chain uses TRBV19 with TRBJ2-3, with 9 bases fitting TRBD1. CDR1 is LNHDA and CDR2 is SQIVND in the germline V gene (reference sequence). The CDR3 covers 15 residues. Partial CDR3 DNA: TGTGCCAGTAGTATTGGGACAGGGCTCAATCAGCCG. Its translation: CASSIGTGLNQP. The whole CDR3 reads CASSIGTGLNQPQYF.